This T cell receptor (beta chain) emerged from a study of T cell responses to AZD1222 COVID-19 vaccine (dated by TCRdb to the early 2020s). General notes on the study: AZD1222 recipients whose second dose came at about 4 weeks and those whose second dose came at about 12 weeks were combined into one group, since spike-specific TCR depth and breadth did not differ between the two schedules. TCR sequencing was performed for about 250 trial participants, of whom around 200 were given two doses of AZD1222 and around 26 were given two doses of MenACWY control vaccine. Enrollment into the trials was organized by age into subgroups of 18-55, 56-69 and 70-plus years, and those subgroups contained approximately 160, 26 and 62 TCR-sequenced participants, respectively.

General conclusions and limits of the study: Most participants were white British and females outnumbered males, and the authors suggested that clonal diversity may have been underestimated. Conclusions about previously exposed vaccinees were limited because only 6 or 7 AZD1222 recipients were SARS-CoV-2 seropositive at baseline. A significant rise in spike-specific TCR breadth and depth was observed after two AZD1222 doses relative to day 0 and relative to MenACWY recipients. The 56-69-year group was small, and its depth increase did not reach significance, likely because of low power. CD4 TCRs associated with the vaccine covered the entire spike protein, and the dominant responses were in regions 160-218 and 743-854. Because no day 14 peak-response samples were available, the repertoires could be characterized only after the peak T cell response. Reportedly, almost half of the unique spike-specific TCRs recognized epitopes lying outside the regions that are mutated in the B.1.351 and B.1.1.7 variants.

The time point label on this specimen signifies: baseline before first vaccination. Vaccinee samples came from UK trials COV001 and COV002, including a single-blind randomized controlled phase 2/3 trial of AZD1222 (ChAdOx1 nCoV-19) in healthy adults. For TCRbeta chain sequencing, PBMC samples were collected from trial participants at day 0 and at day 28 after the second dose. The CDR1 and CDR2 encoded by the germline V gene (reference sequence) are SEHNR and FQNEAQ. From its cysteine to its phenylalanine, the CDR3 spans 13 amino acids. Only the CDR3 part of the read is kept: 39 bases, read in frame from the first base. The germline ends are 14 bases apart after V is trimmed by 1 base and J by 14 bases. Concerning this clone: Its antigen is currently not known. Base qualities are not provided; no much larger clone lies one nucleotide away.

The CDR3 regions of human TCRbeta chains were analyzed by immunosequencing. As for the original processing: Repertoire TCRs were checked for matches against a reference library of SARS-CoV-2-specific TCRs that had been generated using the MIRA antigen-specificity platform. Breadth meant the fraction of unique TCRs that were SARS-CoV-2-associated, whereas depth meant the fraction of total T cells that were SARS-CoV-2-associated. Each spike-specific TCR was assigned to its reactive spike region and to a CD4 or CD8 class using the MIRA data. Log10-transformed breadth and depth values were compared by one-way ANOVA with Sidak's multiple comparisons tests. Drawn from immuneACCESS, this table holds only the in-frame rearrangements with V and J called that TCRdb kept. Clones are partly lost; checked studies trace under half to an unresolved V gene and leave the rest unexplained. V, J and clone size derive from that table, while D and trimming were established from the DNA sequence. The sample contains around 140,000 clones, approximately 83% of them found a single time. Clones ranked in the top ten supply roughly 7.3% of the sample.

The sequence is built from TRBV7-9 and TRBJ1-4; D gene: possibly TRBD1, on 5 matching bases. This sequence was found in an adult in good health. The source material was peripheral blood, sampled on day 0 of AZD1222 vaccination. The DNA sequence reads TGTGCCAGCAGCTTAGAAGATCGGGGGTTCCTGTTTTTT. Translated, this gives CASSLEDRGFLFF. The CDR3, completed at both ends by the reference TRBV7-9 and TRBJ1-4 genes, gives the full variable domain DTGVSQNPRHKITKRGQNVTFRCDPISEHNRLYWYRQTLGQGPEFLTYFQNEAQLEKSRLLSDRFSAERPKGSFSTLEIQRTEQGDSAMYLCASSLEDRGFLFFGSGTQLSVL.